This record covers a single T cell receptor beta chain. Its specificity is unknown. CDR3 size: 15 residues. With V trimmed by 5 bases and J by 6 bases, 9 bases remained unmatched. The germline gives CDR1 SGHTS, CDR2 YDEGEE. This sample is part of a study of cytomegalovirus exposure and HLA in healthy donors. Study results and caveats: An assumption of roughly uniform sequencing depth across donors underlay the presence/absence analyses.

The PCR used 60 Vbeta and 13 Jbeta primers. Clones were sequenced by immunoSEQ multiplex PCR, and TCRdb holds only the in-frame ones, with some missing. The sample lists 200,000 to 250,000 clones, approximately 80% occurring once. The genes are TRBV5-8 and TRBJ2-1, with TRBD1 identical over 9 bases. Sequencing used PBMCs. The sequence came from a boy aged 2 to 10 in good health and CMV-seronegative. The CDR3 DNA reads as TGTGCCAGCAGTTTAGGGACAGGGTCGGGCAATGAGCAGTTCTTC. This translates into CASSLGTGSGNEQFF.